The 22 T cell receptor beta chains in this list originate from one sample, sequenced in a study of neoadjuvant nivolumab and ipilimumab in lung cancer. TCRdb keeps only in-frame clones here, not all; method: immunoSEQ multiplex PCR. The sample includes some 18,000 clones, around 87% of them seen just once. This material consisted of peripheral blood, taken before neoadjuvant nivolumab, alone or with ipilimumab. Every receptor here comes from an adult with non-small cell lung cancer.

The chain uses TRBV7-8 and TRBJ2-5; no clear D. Germline V gene sequence: CDR1 SGHVS, CDR2 FQNEAQ. V was shortened by 1 base and J by 1 base, with 10 bases between the two germline ends. The CDR3 is 15 residues long. In DNA, the CDR3 is TGTGCCAGCAGCTTAGTTTTCGGTCTCCAAGAGACCCAGTACTTC. This sequence encodes CASSLVFGLQETQYF.

This chain connects TRBV11-3 to TRBJ2-7; 10 positions match TRBD1. V was pared by 5 bases and J by 3 bases, with 7 bases of the junction left unmatched. CDR3 length: 15 residues. The germline V gene encodes CDR1 SGHNT and CDR2 YENEEA. The CDR3 loop reads CASSPGGDRGYEQYF. CDR3 DNA: TGTGCCAGCAGCCCCGGCGGGGACAGGGGCTACGAGCAGTACTTC.

The chain uses TRBV4-2 and TRBJ2-7, with D possibly called TRBD1 or TRBD2 (5 bases each). The V gene's germline CDR1 is LGHNA and CDR2 YNFKEQ. The CDR3 consists of 14 residues. The V end was cut by 1 base, the J end by 2 bases, with 9 bases between. CDR3 bases: TGTGCCAGCAGCCAAGTAGGGGACCCCTACGAGCAGTACTTC. Translation gives CASSQVGDPYEQYF.

The V and J genes are TRBV4-1 and TRBJ1-2; D is unresolved. This CDR3 spans 11 amino acids. V lost 0 bases and J lost 13, with 9 bases in between. The germline gives CDR1 MGHRA, CDR2 YSYEKL. The CDR3 loop is CASSQEEGLTF. Written as DNA, the CDR3 is TGCGCCAGCAGCCAAGAGGAAGGGCTCACCTTC.

A few counts support this clone. This chain's CDR3 is CASSSDSGANVLTF. Written as DNA, the CDR3 is TGCGCCAGCAGCTCGGACTCTGGGGCCAACGTCCTGACTTTC. V and J are TRBV5-1 and TRBJ2-6; D unresolved. Trimming left V 3 bases short and J 0 bases short, with 4 bases between. The CDR3 totals 14 residues. Germline CDR1 reads SGHRS; CDR2 reads YFSETQ.

The chain links TRBV29-1 to TRBJ2-1; 11 positions match TRBD1. Looked up from germline, CDR1 is SQVTM and CDR2 is ANQGSEA. The V gene end was trimmed by 3 bases and the J gene end by 7 bases; junction bases not matched to a gene: 14. This CDR3 is 17 amino acids long. In DNA form, the CDR3 reads TGCAGCGTTGACGGACAGGGGGCCTTTTACGTTGTGAATGAGCAGTTCTTC. Amino acid sequence: CSVDGQGAFYVVNEQFF.

This chain joins TRBV5-1 and TRBJ1-1; no clear D. V lost 4 bases, J lost 0 bases, and 10 bases lay in between. The CDR3 totals 14 residues. Germline loops: CDR1 SGHRS, CDR2 YFSETQ. CDR3 in amino acids: CASSMGSMNTEAFF. The CDR3 DNA sequence: TGCGCCAGCAGCATGGGGTCCATGAACACTGAAGCTTTCTTT.

The chain joins TRBV29-1 to TRBJ2-7; D remains ambiguous. The germline V and J ends were trimmed by 2 bases and 2 bases, with 4 bases remaining between them. Germline-derived CDR1 and CDR2 are SQVTM and ANQGSEA. The length of the CDR3 is 11 residues. The CDR3 sequence: CSVESAYEQYF. The CDR3, as DNA: TGCAGCGTTGAATCGGCCTACGAGCAGTACTTC.

The chain recombines TRBV5-1 with TRBJ1-2, with D tentatively TRBD1 (5 bases). Germline V gene data show CDR1 as SGHRS and CDR2 as YFSETQ. The CDR3 consists of 14 residues. V was cut by 0 bases and J by 6 bases, with 12 bases left in between. Here the CDR3 DNA reads TGCGCCAGCAGCTTGGCGGACATGCGAAATGGCTACACCTTC. This codes for CASSLADMRNGYTF. Based on the CDR3 plus reference TRBV5-1 and TRBJ1-2, the full variable domain is KAGVTQTPRYLIKTRGQQVTLSCSPISGHRSVSWYQQTPGQGLQFLFEYFSETQRNKGNFPGRFSGRQFSNSRSEMNVSTLELGDSALYLCASSLADMRNGYTFGSGTRLTVV.

The V and J genes are TRBV5-1 and TRBJ2-3; D may correspond to TRBD1 or TRBD2 (5 bases each). Germline V gene data show CDR1 as SGHRS and CDR2 as YFSETQ. The CDR3 loop spans 13 amino acids. V was cut by 6 bases and J by 9 bases, with 17 bases left in between. As DNA, the CDR3 is TGCGCCAGCAACTCCGGGACCCCGGGGACGCAGTATTTT. This gives the protein CASNSGTPGTQYF. Full variable domain (outside the CDR3, taken from reference TRBV5-1 and TRBJ2-3): KAGVTQTPRYLIKTRGQQVTLSCSPISGHRSVSWYQQTPGQGLQFLFEYFSETQRNKGNFPGRFSGRQFSNSRSEMNVSTLELGDSALYLCASNSGTPGTQYFGPGTRLTVL.

This sequence joins TRBV7-2 and TRBJ1-2; D not certain. The CDR3 totals 13 residues. V lost 2 bases and J 6 bases, leaving 10 bases between the germline ends. Germline V gene lookup returns CDR1 SGHTA and CDR2 FQGNSA. CDR3 protein: CASSLSREDGYTF. DNA of the CDR3: TGTGCCAGCAGCTTATCTCGTGAGGATGGCTACACCTTC.

V usage is TRBV29-1 and J usage is TRBJ2-1, with TRBD2 matching 13 bases. After removal of 3 bases from V and 6 bases from J, the junction contained 8 bases not matched to a gene. The CDR3 runs to 16 residues. CDR1 is SQVTM, CDR2 ANQGSEA, per germline. CDR3 sequence reads: CSVDTTSGRAANEQFF. In nucleotides, the CDR3 is TGCAGCGTTGATACCACTAGCGGGAGGGCCGCCAATGAGCAGTTCTTC.

This chain joins TRBV5-6 and TRBJ2-7, with 7 bases that match TRBD2. Trimming cost V 1 base and J 4 bases; bases outside gene matches: 5. Germline loops: CDR1 SGHDT, CDR2 YYEEEE. The CDR3 totals 14 residues. CDR3: CASSLRGVIYEQYF. The CDR3 nucleotides read TGTGCCAGCAGCTTGCGGGGGGTCATATACGAGCAGTACTTC.

This clone was recorded a few times. This rearrangement joins TRBV2 to TRBJ2-7; D uncertain. The V end lost 3 bases, the J end lost 5 bases, and 5 bases lay between the germline ends. The CDR3 has 11 amino acids. CDR1 is SNHLY and CDR2 is FYNNEI in the germline V gene. CDR3 region: CASSDFHEQYF. The CDR3 region has the DNA TGTGCCAGCAGTGATTTCCACGAGCAGTACTTC.

J is TRBJ2-7 and V is TRBV5-1; D is undetermined. Trimming removed 0 bases from V and 6 bases from J, with 4 bases in between. This CDR3 comprises 11 residues. Germline V CDR1 and CDR2: SGHRS, YFSETQ. CDR3 region: CASSLAAEQYF. CDR3 in DNA: TGCGCCAGCAGCTTGGCCGCCGAGCAGTACTTC.

The chain joins TRBV11-2 to TRBJ2-1, with 7 bases identical to TRBD2. Germline CDR1 and CDR2: SGHAT and FQNNGV. The V segment lost 5 bases and the J segment 6 bases; nucleotides outside the gene matches: 13. The CDR3 is 16 residues long. Here the CDR3 reads CASSKREAGLANEQFF. DNA for the CDR3: TGTGCCAGCAGCAAAAGGGAAGCGGGATTGGCCAATGAGCAGTTCTTC.

CDR3 amino acids: CASSRLSQGGNTIYF. The CDR3 DNA sequence: TGTGCCAGTAGCCGCCTCTCGCAGGGTGGAAACACCATATATTTT. The chain couples TRBV19 to TRBJ1-3; D might be TRBD1 (5 bases). Deletions cut 6 bases from V and 3 bases from J, with 15 bases between. The length of the CDR3 is 15 residues. Germline values: CDR1 LNHDA, CDR2 SQIVND (reference sequence).

This clone occurred a few times. The rearrangement joins TRBV7-6 to TRBJ2-3; 10 bases align to TRBD2. The germline V gene has CDR1 SGHVS and CDR2 FNYEAQ. After removal of 2 bases from V and 6 bases from J, the junction contained 5 bases not matched to a gene. The CDR3 totals 15 residues. The CDR3 loop reads CASSLRPSGSDTQYF. CDR3 sequence (DNA): TGTGCCAGCAGCTTAAGGCCTAGCGGGAGCGATACGCAGTATTTT.

This chain connects TRBV5-1 to TRBJ2-7; 8 nucleotides align to TRBD2. The germline gives CDR1 SGHRS, CDR2 YFSETQ. The CDR3 is made up of 15 amino acids. V was pared by 2 bases and J by 2 bases, with 6 bases of the junction left unmatched. CDR3 in amino acids: CASSLESGSPYEQYF. The CDR3 DNA sequence: TGCGCCAGCAGCTTAGAAAGCGGGAGTCCCTACGAGCAGTACTTC.

V gene TRBV5-4 combines with J gene TRBJ1-2; unclear D gene. Germline values: CDR1 SGHNT, CDR2 YYREEE (reference sequence). This CDR3 spans 14 amino acids. V lost 1 base and J 7 bases, leaving 14 bases between the germline ends. CDR3 sequence reads: CASSLMGGPSGYTF. The CDR3 nucleotides are TGTGCCAGCAGCTTGATGGGCGGTCCCTCTGGCTACACCTTC.

This chain connects TRBV27 to TRBJ2-1; unclear D gene. The germline V and J ends were trimmed by 4 bases and 3 bases, with 16 bases remaining between them. CDR1 is MNHEY, CDR2 SMNVEV, per germline (reference sequence). The CDR3 runs 16 residues. DNA of the CDR3: TGTGCCAGCAGTTCAACGTCGGCAGGTAGCTACAATGAGCAGTTCTTC. Translating it yields CASSSTSAGSYNEQFF.

In DNA form, the CDR3 reads TGTGCCAGCAGCTCGGGAGCAGGGGGAAACACCATATATTTT. It translates to CASSSGAGGNTIYF. This sequence joins TRBV7-6 and TRBJ1-3, with D tentatively TRBD1 (5 bases). The germline V gene encodes CDR1 SGHVS and CDR2 FNYEAQ. CDR3 length: 14 amino acids. Trimming cost V 4 bases and J 4 bases, with 11 bases left between them.